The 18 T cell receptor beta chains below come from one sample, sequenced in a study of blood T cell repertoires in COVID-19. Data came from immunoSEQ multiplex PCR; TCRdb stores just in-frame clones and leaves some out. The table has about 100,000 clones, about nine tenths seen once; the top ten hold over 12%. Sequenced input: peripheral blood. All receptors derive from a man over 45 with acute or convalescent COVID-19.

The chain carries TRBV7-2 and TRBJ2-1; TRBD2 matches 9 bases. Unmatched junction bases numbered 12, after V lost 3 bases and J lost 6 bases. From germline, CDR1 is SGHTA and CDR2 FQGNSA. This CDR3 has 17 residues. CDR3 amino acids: CASSLSRSGRRVNEQFF. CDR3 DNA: TGTGCCAGCAGCTTGTCAAGAAGCGGGAGGCGAGTCAATGAGCAGTTCTTC.

The CDR3 spells CAISGGDQPQHF. As DNA, the CDR3 is TGTGCCATCAGTGGGGGGGATCAGCCCCAGCATTTT. The chain uses TRBV10-3 and TRBJ1-5; D is perhaps TRBD1 (5 bases). V was cut by 4 bases and J by 5 bases, with 6 bases left in between. The CDR3 sequence is 12 residues long. From germline, CDR1 is ENHRY and CDR2 SYGVKD.

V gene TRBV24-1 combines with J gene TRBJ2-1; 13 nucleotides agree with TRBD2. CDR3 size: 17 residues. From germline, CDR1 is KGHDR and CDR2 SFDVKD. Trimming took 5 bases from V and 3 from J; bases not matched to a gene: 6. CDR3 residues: CATSGLAGGRDYNEQFF. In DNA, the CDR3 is TGTGCCACCAGTGGACTAGCGGGGGGCAGGGACTACAATGAGCAGTTCTTC.

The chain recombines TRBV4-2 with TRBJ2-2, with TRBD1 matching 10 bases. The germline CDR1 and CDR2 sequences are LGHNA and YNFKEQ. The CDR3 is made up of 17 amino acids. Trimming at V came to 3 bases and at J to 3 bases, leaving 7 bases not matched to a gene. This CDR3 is CASSHPTGGRDTGELFF. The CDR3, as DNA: TGTGCCAGCAGCCACCCGACAGGGGGCAGAGACACCGGGGAGCTGTTTTTT.

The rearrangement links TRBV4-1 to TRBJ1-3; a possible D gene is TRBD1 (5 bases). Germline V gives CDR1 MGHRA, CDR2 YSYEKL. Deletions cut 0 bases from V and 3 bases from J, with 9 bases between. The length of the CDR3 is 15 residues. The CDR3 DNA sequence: TGCGCCAGCAGCCAAGAGCCAGGGTTTGGAAACACCATATATTTT. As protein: CASSQEPGFGNTIYF.

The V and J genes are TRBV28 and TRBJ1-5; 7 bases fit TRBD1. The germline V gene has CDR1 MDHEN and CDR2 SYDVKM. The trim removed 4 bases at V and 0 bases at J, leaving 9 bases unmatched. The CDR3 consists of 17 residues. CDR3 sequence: CASSSTGFGYSNQPQHF. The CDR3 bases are TGTGCCAGCAGTTCGACAGGGTTCGGATATAGCAATCAGCCCCAGCATTTT. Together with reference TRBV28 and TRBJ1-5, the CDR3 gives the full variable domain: DVKVTQSSRYLVKRTGEKVFLECVQDMDHENMFWYRQDPGLGLRLIYFSYDVKMKEKGDIPEGYSVSREKKERFSLILESASTNQTSMYLCASSSTGFGYSNQPQHFGDGTRLSIL.

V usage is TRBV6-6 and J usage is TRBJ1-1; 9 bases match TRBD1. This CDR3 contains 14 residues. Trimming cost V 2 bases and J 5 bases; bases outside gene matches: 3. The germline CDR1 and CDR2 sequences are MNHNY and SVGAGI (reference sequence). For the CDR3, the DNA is TGTGCCAGCAGTTACACAGGGGGCGGTACTGAAGCTTTCTTT. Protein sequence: CASSYTGGGTEAFF.

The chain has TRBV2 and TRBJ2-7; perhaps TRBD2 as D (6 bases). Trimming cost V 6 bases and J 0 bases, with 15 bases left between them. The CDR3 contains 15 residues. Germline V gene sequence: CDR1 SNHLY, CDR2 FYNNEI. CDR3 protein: CASRAGTVSSYEQYF. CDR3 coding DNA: TGTGCCAGCAGAGCCGGGACTGTGAGCTCCTACGAGCAGTACTTC.

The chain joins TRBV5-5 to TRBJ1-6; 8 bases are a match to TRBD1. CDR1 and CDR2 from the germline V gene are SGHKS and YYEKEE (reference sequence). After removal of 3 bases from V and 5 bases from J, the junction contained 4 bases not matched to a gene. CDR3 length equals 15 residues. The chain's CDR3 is CASSSLQGDNSPLHF. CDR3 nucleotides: TGTGCCAGCAGCTCCTTACAGGGGGATAATTCACCCCTCCACTTT.

The CDR3 reads CASSFGQGGSPLHF. The CDR3 DNA follows: TGTGCCAGCAGCTTCGGGCAGGGCGGCTCACCCCTCCACTTT. The chain has TRBV5-5 and TRBJ1-6; tentatively, D is TRBD1 (5 bases). Trimming left V 2 bases short and J 10 bases short, with 13 bases between. The CDR3 extends over 14 amino acids. Germline V gene data show CDR1 as SGHKS and CDR2 as YYEKEE (reference sequence). Full variable domain (missing parts from reference TRBV5-5 and TRBJ1-6): DAGVTQSPTHLIKTRGQQVTLRCSPISGHKSVSWYQQVLGQGPQFIFQYYEKEERGRGNFPDRFSARQFPNYSSELNVNALLLGDSALYLCASSFGQGGSPLHFGNGTRLTVT.

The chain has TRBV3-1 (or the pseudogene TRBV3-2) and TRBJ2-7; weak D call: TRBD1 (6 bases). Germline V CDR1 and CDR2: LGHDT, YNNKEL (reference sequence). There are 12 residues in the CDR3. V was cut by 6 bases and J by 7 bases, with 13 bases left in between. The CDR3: CASSNRDREQYF. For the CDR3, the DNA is TGTGCCAGCAGTAACAGGGACCGGGAGCAGTACTTC.

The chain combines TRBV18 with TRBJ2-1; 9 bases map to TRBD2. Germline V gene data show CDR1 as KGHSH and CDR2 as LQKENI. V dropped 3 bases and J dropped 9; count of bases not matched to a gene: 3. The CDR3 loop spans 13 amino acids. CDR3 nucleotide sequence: TGTGCCAGCTCACCCCTAGCGGGAACTGAGCAGTTCTTC. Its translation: CASSPLAGTEQFF.

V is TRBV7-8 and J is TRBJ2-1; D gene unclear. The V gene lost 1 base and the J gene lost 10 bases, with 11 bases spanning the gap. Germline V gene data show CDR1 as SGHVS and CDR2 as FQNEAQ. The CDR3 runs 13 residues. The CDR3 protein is CASSLDLKSEQFF. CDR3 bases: TGTGCCAGCAGCTTAGACCTAAAGTCGGAGCAGTTCTTC.

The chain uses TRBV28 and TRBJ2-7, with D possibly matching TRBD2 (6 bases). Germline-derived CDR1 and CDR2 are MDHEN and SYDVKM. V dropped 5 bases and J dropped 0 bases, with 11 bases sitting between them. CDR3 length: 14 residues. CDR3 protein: CASSLRDFSYEQYF. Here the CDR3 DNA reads TGTGCCAGCAGTCTCCGGGACTTCTCCTACGAGCAGTACTTC.

CDR3 region: CASSSRGMGGTQYF. CDR3 nucleotide sequence: TGTGCCAGCAGTTCCCGAGGGATGGGTGGGACCCAGTACTTC. The rearrangement uses TRBV27 and TRBJ2-5, with D possibly being TRBD2 (5 bases). Trimming pared 4 bases from V and 7 bases from J, leaving 16 bases between. There are 14 residues in the CDR3. Germline-derived CDR1 and CDR2 are MNHEY and SMNVEV (reference sequence).

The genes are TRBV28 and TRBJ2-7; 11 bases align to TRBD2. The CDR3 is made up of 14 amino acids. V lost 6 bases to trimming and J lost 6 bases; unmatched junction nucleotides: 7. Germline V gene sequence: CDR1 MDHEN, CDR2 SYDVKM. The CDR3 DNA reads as TGTGCCAGCAGGACTAGCGGGATGATGGGCGAGCAGTACTTC. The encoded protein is CASRTSGMMGEQYF. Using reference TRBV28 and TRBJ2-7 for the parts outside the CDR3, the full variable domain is DVKVTQSSRYLVKRTGEKVFLECVQDMDHENMFWYRQDPGLGLRLIYFSYDVKMKEKGDIPEGYSVSREKKERFSLILESASTNQTSMYLCASRTSGMMGEQYFGPGTRLTVT.

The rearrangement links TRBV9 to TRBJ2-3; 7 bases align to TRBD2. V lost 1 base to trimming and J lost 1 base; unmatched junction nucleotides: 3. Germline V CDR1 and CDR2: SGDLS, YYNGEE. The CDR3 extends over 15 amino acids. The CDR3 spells CASSVSSGRTDTQYF. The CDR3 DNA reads TGTGCCAGCAGCGTATCTAGCGGTCGCACAGATACGCAGTATTTT.

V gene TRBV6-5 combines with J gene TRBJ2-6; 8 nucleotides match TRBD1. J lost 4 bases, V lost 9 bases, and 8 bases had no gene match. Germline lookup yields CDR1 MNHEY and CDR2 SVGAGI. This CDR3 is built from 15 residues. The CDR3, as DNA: TGTGCCAGTTATAAGACAGGGGAAGGGGCCAACGTCCTGACTTTC. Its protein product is CASYKTGEGANVLTF.